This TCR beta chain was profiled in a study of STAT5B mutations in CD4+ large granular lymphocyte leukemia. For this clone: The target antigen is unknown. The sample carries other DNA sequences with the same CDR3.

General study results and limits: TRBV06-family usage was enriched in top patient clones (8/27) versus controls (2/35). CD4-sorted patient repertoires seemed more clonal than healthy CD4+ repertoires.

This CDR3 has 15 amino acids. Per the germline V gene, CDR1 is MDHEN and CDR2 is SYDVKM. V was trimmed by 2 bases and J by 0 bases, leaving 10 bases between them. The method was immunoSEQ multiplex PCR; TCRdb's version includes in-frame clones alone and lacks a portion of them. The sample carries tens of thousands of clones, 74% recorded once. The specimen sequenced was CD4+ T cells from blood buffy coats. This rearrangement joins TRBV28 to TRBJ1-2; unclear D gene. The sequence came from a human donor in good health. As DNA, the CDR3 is TGTGCCAGCAGTTTAGGCGGCCTCGCTAACTATGGCTACACCTTC. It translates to CASSLGGLANYGYTF.